This entry features one TCR beta chain sequence. V was pared by 3 bases and J by 3 bases, with 10 bases between. Per germline, CDR1 SGDLS and CDR2 YYNGEE. The CDR3 contains 13 residues. Generated by immunoSEQ multiplex PCR, the TCRdb table keeps only in-frame clones and is missing some. The profile covers roughly 130,000 clones, with roughly 92% appearing a single time and approximately 10% taken by the ten largest. This entry is derived from a study of control samples from healthy donors and cancer patients. The sequence derives from a man aged 25-45 years in good health. The material sequenced was blood. The rearrangement links TRBV9 to TRBJ2-7; D not certain. CDR3 bases: TGTGCCAGCAGCGCAAACCTTAACTACGAGCAGTACTTC. As protein: CASSANLNYEQYF.